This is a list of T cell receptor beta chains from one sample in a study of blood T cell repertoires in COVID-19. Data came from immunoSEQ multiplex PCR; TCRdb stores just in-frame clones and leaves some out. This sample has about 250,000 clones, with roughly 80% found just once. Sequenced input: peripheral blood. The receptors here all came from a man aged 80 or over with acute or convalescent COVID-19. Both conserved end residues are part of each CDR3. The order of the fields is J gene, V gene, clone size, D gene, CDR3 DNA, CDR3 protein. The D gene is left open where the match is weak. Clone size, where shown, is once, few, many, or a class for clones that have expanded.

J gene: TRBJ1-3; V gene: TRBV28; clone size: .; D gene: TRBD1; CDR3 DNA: TGTGCCAGCAGTCTCCTCCGGGACAGGACCAACTACTCTGGAAACACCATATATTTT; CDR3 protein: CASSLLRDRTNYSGNTIYF
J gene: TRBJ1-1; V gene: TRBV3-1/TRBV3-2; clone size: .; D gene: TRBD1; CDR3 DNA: TGTGCCAGCAGCCAAGGACAGGGGAACACTGAAGCTTTCTTT; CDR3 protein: CASSQGQGNTEAFF
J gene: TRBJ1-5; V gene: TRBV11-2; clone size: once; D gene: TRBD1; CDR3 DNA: TGTGCCAGCAGCTTAGGCGGGACAGGCGTTTCGCCCCAGCATTTT; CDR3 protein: CASSLGGTGVSPQHF
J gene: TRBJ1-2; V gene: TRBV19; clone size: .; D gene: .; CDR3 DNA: TGTGCCAGTAGTATGGCCGGGATAACCTATGGCTACACCTTC; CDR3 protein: CASSMAGITYGYTF
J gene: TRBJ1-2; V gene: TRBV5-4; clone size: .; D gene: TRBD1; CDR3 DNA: TGTGCCAGCAGCTCCTCGACAGGGGTCGGCTACACCTTC; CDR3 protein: CASSSSTGVGYTF
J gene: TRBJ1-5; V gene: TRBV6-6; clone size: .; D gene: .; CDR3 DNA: TGTGCCAGCAGCAGGGGTTCAGGGAGCAATCAGCCCCAGCATTTT; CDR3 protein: CASSRGSGSNQPQHF
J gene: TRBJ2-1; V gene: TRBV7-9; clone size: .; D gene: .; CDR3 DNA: TGTGCCAGCAGCCTCCTTAACAATGAGCAGTTCTTC; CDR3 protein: CASSLLNNEQFF
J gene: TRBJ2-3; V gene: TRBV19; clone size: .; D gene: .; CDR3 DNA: TGTGCCAGTAGTATTAATCCCAGTGGTACGCAGTATTTT; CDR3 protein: CASSINPSGTQYF
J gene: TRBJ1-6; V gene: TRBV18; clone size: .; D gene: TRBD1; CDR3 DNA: TGTGCCAGCTCACCGGGGGGACAGGGCTATAATTCACCCCTCCACTTT; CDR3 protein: CASSPGGQGYNSPLHF
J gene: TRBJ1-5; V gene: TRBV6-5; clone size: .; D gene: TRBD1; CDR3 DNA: TGTGCCAGCAGTTACTCCAGGACAGGGCTTGGGCAGCCCCAGCATTTT; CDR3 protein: CASSYSRTGLGQPQHF
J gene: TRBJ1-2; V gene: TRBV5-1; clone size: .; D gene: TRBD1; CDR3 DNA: TGCGCCAGCACAGGACAGGGCATCTATGGCTACACCTTC; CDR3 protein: CASTGQGIYGYTF
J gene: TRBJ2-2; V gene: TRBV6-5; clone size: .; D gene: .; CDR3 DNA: TGTGCCAGCAGCTCTGGTAGGGGTGGGACCGGGGAGCTGTTTTTT; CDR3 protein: CASSSGRGGTGELFF
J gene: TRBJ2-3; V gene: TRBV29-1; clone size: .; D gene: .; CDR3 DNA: TGCAGCGTTGAAGATAAAAGCGGACGATATTCTAGCACAGATACGCAGTATTTT; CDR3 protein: CSVEDKSGRYSSTDTQYF
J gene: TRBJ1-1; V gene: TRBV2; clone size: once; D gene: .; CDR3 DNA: TGTGCCAGTCAGACTCAGGGTGAAGCTTTCTTT; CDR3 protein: CASQTQGEAFF
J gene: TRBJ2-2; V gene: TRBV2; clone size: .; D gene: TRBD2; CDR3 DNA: TGTGCCAGCAGTGCCAGCGGGGCCGGGGAGCTGTTTTTT; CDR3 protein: CASSASGAGELFF
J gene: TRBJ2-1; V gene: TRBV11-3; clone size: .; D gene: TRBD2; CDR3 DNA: TGTGCCAGCAGCTTGAGCGGGATTGGGAGTGAGCAGTTCTTC; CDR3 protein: CASSLSGIGSEQFF
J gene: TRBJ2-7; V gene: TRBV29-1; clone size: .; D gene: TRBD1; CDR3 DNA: TGCAGCGTTGAAGTTACGGGACAGGGCCTCTACGAGCAGTACTTC; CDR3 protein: CSVEVTGQGLYEQYF
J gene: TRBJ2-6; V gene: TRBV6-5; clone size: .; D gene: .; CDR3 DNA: TGTGCCAGCAGTTGGGGGCGGTCTGGGGCCAACGTCCTGACTTTC; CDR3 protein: CASSWGRSGANVLTF
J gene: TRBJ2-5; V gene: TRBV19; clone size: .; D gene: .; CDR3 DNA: TGTGCCAGTAGTATACGGGGGATCGGGTGGGAGACCCAGTACTTC; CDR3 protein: CASSIRGIGWETQYF
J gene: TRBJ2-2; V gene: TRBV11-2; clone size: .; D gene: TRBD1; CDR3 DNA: TGTGCCAGCAGCCCCCGGACAGGGCCGAACACCGGGGAGCTGTTTTTT; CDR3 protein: CASSPRTGPNTGELFF
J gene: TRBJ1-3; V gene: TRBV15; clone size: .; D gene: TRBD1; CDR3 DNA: TGTGCCACCAGCAGAGATCCCAGGGGGACTGGTTCTGGAAACACCATATATTTT; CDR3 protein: CATSRDPRGTGSGNTIYF
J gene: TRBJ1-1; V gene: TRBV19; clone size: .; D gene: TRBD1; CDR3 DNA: TGTGCCAGTAGTAACGGACAGGTTTGGAACACTGAAGCTTTCTTT; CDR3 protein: CASSNGQVWNTEAFF
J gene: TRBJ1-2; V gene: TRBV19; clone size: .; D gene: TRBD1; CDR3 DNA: TGTGCCAGTAGTCCCATCTCGACAGGGAACTATGGCTACACCTTC; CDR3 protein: CASSPISTGNYGYTF
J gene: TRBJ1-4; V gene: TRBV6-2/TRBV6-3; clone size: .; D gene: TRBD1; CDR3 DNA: TGTGCCAGCAGTTCCTCGCTCGGGACAGGGGGTGAAAAACTGTTTTTT; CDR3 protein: CASSSSLGTGGEKLFF
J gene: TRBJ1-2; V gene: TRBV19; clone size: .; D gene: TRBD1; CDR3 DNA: TGTGCCTCTGGAGGGGACAGGGGCATTTATGGCTACACCTTC; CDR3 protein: CASGGDRGIYGYTF
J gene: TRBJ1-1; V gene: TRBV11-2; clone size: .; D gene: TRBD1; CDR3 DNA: TGTGCCAGCAGTTCTACAGGGGGGATGAACACTGAAGCTTTCTTT; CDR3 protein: CASSSTGGMNTEAFF
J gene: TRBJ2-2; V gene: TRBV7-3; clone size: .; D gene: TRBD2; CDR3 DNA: TGTGCCAGCAGCCCTAGCGGGAGATGGGCCGGGGAGCTGTTTTTT; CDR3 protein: CASSPSGRWAGELFF
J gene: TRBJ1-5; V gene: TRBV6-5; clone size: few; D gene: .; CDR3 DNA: TGTGCCAGCAGTTTGCAGGGAAATCAGCCCCAGCATTTT; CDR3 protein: CASSLQGNQPQHF
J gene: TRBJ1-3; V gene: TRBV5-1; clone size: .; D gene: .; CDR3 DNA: TGCGCCAGCAGCCTGGGGGGACTCACGGAAGGGAGAAACACCATATATTTT; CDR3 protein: CASSLGGLTEGRNTIYF
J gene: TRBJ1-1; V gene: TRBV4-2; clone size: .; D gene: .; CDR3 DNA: TGTGCCAGCAGCCAAGATGGAGAGGGAAAAGCTTTCTTT; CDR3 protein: CASSQDGEGKAFF
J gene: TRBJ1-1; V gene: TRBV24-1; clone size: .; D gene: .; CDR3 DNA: TGTGCCACCAGTGATAGAACAGGGTTGAGCACTGAAGCTTTCTTT; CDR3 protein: CATSDRTGLSTEAFF
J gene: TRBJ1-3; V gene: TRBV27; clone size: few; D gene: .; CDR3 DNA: TGTGCCAGCAGTTCCCGCGGGACCTTTAAAACCTCTGGAAACACCATATATTTT; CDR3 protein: CASSSRGTFKTSGNTIYF
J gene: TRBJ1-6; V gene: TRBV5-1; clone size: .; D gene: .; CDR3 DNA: TGCGCCAGCAGCTATCAGGGGTCCGTGGATTCACCCCTCCACTTT; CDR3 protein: CASSYQGSVDSPLHF
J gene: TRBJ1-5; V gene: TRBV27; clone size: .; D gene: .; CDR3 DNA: TGTGCCAGCAGTTTATTAGCCAATCAGCCCCAGCATTTT; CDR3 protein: CASSLLANQPQHF
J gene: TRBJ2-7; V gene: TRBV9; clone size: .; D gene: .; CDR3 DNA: TGTGCCAGCAGCGTTAACCCTGGGGAGTCCTACGAGCAGTACTTC; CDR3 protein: CASSVNPGESYEQYF
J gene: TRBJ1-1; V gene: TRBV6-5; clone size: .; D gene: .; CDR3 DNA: TGTGCCAGCAGTACCCAAGCAGGGACTGAAGCTTTCTTT; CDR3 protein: CASSTQAGTEAFF
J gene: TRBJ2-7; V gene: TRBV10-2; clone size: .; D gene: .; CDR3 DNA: TGCGCCAGCAACCGACAGGCCCCCACCTACGAGCAGTACTTC; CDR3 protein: CASNRQAPTYEQYF
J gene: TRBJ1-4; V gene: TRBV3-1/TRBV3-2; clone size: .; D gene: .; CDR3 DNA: TGTGCCAGCAGCCAAAGGGGCGCGGGGGAAAAACTGTTTTTT; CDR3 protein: CASSQRGAGEKLFF
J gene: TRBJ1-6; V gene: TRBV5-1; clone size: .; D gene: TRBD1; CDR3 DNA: TGCGCCAGCAGCTTTTCTAACCTCCAGGGGGCCATTTCACCCCTCCACTTT; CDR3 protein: CASSFSNLQGAISPLHF
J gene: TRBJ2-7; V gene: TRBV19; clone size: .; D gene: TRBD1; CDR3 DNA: TGTGCCAGTGACAACCGGGACAGCTCCTACGAGCAGTACTTC; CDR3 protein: CASDNRDSSYEQYF
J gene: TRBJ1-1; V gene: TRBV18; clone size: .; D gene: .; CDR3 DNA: TGTGCCAGCTCACCACAAGGGGTAGGGGACACTGAAGCTTTCTTT; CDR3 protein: CASSPQGVGDTEAFF
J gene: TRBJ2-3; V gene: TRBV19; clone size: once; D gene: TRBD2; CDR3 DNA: TGTGCCAGTAGTCCTTTAGCGGGGGGGCCGGATACGCAGTATTTT; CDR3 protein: CASSPLAGGPDTQYF
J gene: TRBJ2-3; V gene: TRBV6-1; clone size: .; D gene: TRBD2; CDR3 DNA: TGTGCCAGCAGTGGCCCAACTAGCGGAGCCCCAGATACGCAGTATTTT; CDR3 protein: CASSGPTSGAPDTQYF
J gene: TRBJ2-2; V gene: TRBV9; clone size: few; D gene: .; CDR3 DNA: TGTGCCAGCAGCCCCCCCAGAGGAAACACCGGGGAGCTGTTTTTT; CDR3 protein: CASSPPRGNTGELFF
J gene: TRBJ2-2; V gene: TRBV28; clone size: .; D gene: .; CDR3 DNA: TGTGCCAGCAGTCCCCGGGACTCCCCAGCCGGGGAGCTGTTTTTT; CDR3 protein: CASSPRDSPAGELFF
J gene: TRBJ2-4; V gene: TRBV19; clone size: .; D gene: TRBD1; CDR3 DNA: TGTGCCAGTAGTATTAAGGGGACAGGGGGCATTCAGTACTTC; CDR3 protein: CASSIKGTGGIQYF
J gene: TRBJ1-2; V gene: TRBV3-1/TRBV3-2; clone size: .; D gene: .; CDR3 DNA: TGTGCCAGCGGTCCAGGAAGCTATGGCTACACCTTC; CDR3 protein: CASGPGSYGYTF
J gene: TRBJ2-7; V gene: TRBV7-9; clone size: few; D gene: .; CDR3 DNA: TGTGCCAGCAGCTTTAGGCTAGCAGGCGTCGACGAGCAGTACTTC; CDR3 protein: CASSFRLAGVDEQYF
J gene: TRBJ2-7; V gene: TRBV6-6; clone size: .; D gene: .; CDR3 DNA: TGTGCCAGCATTCGGACCATGTCGGGGATCAGTGCTTACGAGCAGTACTTC; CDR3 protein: CASIRTMSGISAYEQYF
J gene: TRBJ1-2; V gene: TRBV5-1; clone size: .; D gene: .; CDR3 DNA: TGCGCCAGCAGCTTACAGGGCCTCAATGGCTACACCTTC; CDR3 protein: CASSLQGLNGYTF
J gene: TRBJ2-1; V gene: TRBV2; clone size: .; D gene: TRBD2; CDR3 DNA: TGTGCCAGCACCTTAAAGCCAGGACTAGAGCGGAATGAGCAGTTCTTC; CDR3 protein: CASTLKPGLERNEQFF
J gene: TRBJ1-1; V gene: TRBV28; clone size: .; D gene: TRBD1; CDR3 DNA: TGTGCCAGCAGTCCTCAGGGGGTGTCCATGAACACTGAAGCTTTCTTT; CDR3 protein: CASSPQGVSMNTEAFF
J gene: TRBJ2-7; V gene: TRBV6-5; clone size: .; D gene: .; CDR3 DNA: TGTGCCAGCAGTTGGGGGGGGCTCGAGCAGTACTTC; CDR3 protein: CASSWGGLEQYF
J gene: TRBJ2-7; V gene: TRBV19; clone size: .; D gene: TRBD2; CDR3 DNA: TGTGCCAGTAGTATACACGGGACTAGCGGGACCGAGCAGTACTTC; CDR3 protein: CASSIHGTSGTEQYF
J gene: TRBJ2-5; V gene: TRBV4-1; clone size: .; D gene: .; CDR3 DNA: TGCGCCAGCAGCCAAGGATGGGCTAGGGCCCAAGGAGGGACCCAGTACTTC; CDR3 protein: CASSQGWARAQGGTQYF
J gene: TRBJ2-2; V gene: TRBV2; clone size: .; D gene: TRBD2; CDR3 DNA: TGTGCCAGCAGTGGCGGGACTAGCAGCACCGGGGAGCTGTTTTTT; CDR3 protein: CASSGGTSSTGELFF
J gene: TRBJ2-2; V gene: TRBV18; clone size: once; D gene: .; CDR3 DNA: TGTGCCAGCAAGGGAACCGGGACAACGAACACCGGGGAGCTGTTTTTT; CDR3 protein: CASKGTGTTNTGELFF
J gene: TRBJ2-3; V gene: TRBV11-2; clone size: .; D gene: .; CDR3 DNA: TGTGCCAGCAGCTTAGGTATCACAGATACGCAGTATTTT; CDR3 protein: CASSLGITDTQYF